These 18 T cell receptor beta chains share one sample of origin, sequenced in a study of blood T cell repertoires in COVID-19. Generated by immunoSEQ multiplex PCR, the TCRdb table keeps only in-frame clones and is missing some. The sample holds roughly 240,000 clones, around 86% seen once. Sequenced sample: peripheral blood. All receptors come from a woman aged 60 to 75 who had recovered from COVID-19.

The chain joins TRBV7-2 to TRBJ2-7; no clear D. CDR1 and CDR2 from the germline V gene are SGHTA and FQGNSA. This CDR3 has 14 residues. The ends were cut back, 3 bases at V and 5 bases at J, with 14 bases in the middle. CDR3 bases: TGTGCCAGCAGCTTGTCACCAAGCGTCCACGAGCAGTACTTC. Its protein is CASSLSPSVHEQYF.

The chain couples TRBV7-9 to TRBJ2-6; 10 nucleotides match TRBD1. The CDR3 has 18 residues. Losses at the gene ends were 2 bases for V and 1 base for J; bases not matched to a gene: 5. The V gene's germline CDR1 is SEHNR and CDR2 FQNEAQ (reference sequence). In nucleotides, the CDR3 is TGTGCCAGCAGCTTATTGTGGGACAGGGGTTCTGGGGCCAACGTCCTGACTTTC. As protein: CASSLLWDRGSGANVLTF.

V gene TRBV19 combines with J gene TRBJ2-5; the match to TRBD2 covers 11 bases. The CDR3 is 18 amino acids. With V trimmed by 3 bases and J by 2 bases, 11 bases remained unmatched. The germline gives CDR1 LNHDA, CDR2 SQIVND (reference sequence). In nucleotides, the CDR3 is TGTGCCAGTAGTATGAGGGGTAGCGGGGGGGCGGTTCAAGAGACCCAGTACTTC. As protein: CASSMRGSGGAVQETQYF.

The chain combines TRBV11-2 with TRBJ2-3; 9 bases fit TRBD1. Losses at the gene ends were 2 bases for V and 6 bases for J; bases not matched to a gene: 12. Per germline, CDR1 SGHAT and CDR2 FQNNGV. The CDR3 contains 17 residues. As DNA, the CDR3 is TGTGCCAGCAGCTTACTGGGACAGGGTGATGGGCGGGATACGCAGTATTTT. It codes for CASSLLGQGDGRDTQYF.

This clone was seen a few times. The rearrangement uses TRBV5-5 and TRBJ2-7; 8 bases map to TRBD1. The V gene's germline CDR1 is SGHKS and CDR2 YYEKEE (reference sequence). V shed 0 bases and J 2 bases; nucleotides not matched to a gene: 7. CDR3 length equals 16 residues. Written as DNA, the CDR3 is TGTGCCAGCAGCTTGGCCGGCAGGGGGCCCCCCTACGAGCAGTACTTC. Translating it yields CASSLAGRGPPYEQYF.

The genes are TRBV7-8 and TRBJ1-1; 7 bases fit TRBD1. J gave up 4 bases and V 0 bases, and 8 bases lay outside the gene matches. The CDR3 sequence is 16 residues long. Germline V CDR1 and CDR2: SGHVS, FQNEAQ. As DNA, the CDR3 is TGTGCCAGCAGCTTAGCGTACGGGCCAGGGGGCACTGAAGCTTTCTTT. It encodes CASSLAYGPGGTEAFF.

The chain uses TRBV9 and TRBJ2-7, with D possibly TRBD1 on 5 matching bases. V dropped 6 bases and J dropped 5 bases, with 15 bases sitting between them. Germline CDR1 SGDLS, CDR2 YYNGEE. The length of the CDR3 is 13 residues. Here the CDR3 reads CASNQGPGDEQYF. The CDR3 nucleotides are TGTGCCAGCAATCAGGGCCCCGGCGACGAGCAGTACTTC.

The CDR3 nucleotides are TGTGCCAGCACCTACTACAATGAGCAGTTCTTC. Translated: CASTYYNEQFF. The chain links TRBV3-1 (or the pseudogene TRBV3-2) to TRBJ2-1; D not resolved. The CDR3 runs to 11 residues. Trimming took off 7 bases at V and 3 bases at J, with 4 bases between the two ends. Germline values: CDR1 LGHDT, CDR2 YNNKEL (reference sequence).

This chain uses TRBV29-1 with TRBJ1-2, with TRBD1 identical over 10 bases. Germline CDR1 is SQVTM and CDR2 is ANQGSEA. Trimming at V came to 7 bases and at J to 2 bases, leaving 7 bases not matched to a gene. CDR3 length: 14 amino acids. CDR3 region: CSDAAGQGNYGYTF. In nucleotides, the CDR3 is TGCAGCGACGCAGCGGGACAGGGGAACTATGGCTACACCTTC.

The CDR3 DNA reads TGTGCCAGCAGCCCTCGACAGGGCCGCTACAATGAGCAGTTCTTC. Protein product: CASSPRQGRYNEQFF. V gene TRBV9 combines with J gene TRBJ2-1; 7 positions match TRBD1. Trimming cost V 4 bases and J 3 bases; bases outside gene matches: 7. The CDR3 length is 15 residues. Germline lookup yields CDR1 SGDLS and CDR2 YYNGEE.

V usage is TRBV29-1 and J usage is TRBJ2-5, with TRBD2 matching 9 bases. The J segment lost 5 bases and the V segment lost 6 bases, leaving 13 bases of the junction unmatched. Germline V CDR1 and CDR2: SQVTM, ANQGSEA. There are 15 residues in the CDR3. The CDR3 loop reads CSVPPLAGSWETQYF. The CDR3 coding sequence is TGCAGCGTCCCCCCCCTAGCGGGGAGCTGGGAGACCCAGTACTTC. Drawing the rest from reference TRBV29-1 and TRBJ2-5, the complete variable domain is SAVISQKPSRDICQRGTSLTIQCQVDSQVTMMFWYRQQPGQSLTLIATANQGSEATYESGFVIDKFPISRPNLTFSTLTVSNMSPEDSSIYLCSVPPLAGSWETQYFGPGTRLLVL.

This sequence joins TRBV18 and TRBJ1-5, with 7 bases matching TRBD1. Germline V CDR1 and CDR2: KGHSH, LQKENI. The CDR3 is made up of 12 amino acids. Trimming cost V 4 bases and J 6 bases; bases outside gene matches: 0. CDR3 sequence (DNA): TGTGCCAGCTCACAGGGGGCTCAGCCCCAGCATTTT. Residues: CASSQGAQPQHF.

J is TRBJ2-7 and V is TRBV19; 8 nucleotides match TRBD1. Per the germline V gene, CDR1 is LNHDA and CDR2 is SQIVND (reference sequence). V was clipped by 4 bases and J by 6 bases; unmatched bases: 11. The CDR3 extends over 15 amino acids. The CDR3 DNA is TGTGCCAGTAGTAGACTTTACAGGGGGTCATCCGAGCAGTACTTC. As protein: CASSRLYRGSSEQYF.

Here the CDR3 DNA reads TGTGCCAGCAGCTTAGGGGACAGGGGTCCCTACAATGAGCAGTTCTTC. Its translation: CASSLGDRGPYNEQFF. The rearrangement links TRBV7-9 to TRBJ2-1, with 10 bases aligning to TRBD1. The J segment lost 2 bases and the V segment lost 1 base, leaving 2 bases of the junction unmatched. The CDR3 runs to 16 residues. Germline CDR1 is SEHNR and CDR2 is FQNEAQ (reference sequence).

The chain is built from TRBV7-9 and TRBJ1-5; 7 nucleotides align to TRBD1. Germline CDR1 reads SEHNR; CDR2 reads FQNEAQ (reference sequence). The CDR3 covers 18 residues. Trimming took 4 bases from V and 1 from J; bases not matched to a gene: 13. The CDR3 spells CASSYWLTTGPSNQPQHF. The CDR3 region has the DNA TGTGCCAGCAGCTACTGGCTCACGACAGGGCCCAGCAATCAGCCCCAGCATTTT.

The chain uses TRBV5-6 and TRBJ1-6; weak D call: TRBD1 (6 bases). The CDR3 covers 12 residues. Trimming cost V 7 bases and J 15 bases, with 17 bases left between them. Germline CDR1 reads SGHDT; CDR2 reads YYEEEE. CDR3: CASAQQGSLLHF. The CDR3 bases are TGTGCCAGCGCCCAACAGGGAAGCCTCCTCCACTTT.

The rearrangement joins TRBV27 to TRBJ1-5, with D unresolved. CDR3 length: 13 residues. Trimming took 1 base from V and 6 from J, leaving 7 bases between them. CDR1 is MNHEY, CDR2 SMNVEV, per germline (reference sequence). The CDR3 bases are TGTGCCAGCAGTTTATTCGGAGCTCAGCCCCAGCATTTT. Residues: CASSLFGAQPQHF.

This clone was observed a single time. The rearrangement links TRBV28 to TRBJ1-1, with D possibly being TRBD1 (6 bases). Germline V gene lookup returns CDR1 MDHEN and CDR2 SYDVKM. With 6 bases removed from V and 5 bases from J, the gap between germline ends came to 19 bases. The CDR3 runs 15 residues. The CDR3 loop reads CASSTLSRGGTEAFF. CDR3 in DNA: TGTGCCAGCAGCACCCTTTCCAGGGGAGGGACTGAAGCTTTCTTT.